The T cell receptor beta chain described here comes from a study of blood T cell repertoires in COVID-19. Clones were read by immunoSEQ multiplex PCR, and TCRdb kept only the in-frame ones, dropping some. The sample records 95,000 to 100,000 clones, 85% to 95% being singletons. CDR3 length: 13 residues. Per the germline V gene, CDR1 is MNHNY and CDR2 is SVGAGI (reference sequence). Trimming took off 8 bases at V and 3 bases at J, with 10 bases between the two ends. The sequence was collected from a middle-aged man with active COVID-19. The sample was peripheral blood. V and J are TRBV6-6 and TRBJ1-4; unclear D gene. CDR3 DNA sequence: TGTGCCAGCCTAGCGGCGGCTAATGAAAAACTGTTTTTT. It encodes CASLAAANEKLFF.